This T cell receptor beta chain was sequenced during a study of shared clonotypes between healthy human individuals (dated by TCRdb to 2018 to 2021). For the study in its entirety: Three men and two women, aged 18 to 49 years, made up the cohort. For each donor, three plates each were used for CD4 naive and CD4 memory, two plates were used for CD8 naive, and one plate was used for CD8 memory. Each donor's leukapheresis produced roughly between about 0.9 and 9.5 billion PBMCs. The study deeply sequenced blood TCR repertoires of about 5 healthy adults to estimate repertoire size and the extent of clonotype sharing between individuals. To increase sequencing depth and limit assay-specific biases, different laboratories used diverse techniques to prepare libraries and sequence TCR repertoires. Results the study describes overall, beyond this receptor: The genetic and exposure-history diversity represented was limited by the small number of donors. When a handful of donors were compared, the shared fraction of clonotypes was around 5% for naive CD4, less than 4% for naive CD8, about 2.5% for memory CD4, and 0.3% to 0.5% for memory CD8. Naive subsets generally had larger estimated clonotype richness than memory subsets did. Compared with non-shared clonotypes, clonotypes shared by all four sorted-subset donors had higher generation probabilities. Sampling was restricted to blood, and TCR repertoires in tissue are likely to differ from TCR repertoires in blood. Rarefaction of sorted-subset datasets indicated incomplete sequencing despite the large sequencing depth. Based on pairwise subsampling, the degree of clonotype sharing among donors was expected to be affected by sequencing depth.

The donors were healthy, HIV-negative adults with no recently reported acute infections or vaccinations. Only Caucasian adults living in Nashville, Tennessee, USA were represented among the donors. CD4+ T cells were enriched through magnetic negative selection, after which naive cells were positively selected on CD45RA and the remaining negative fraction served as the memory subset. Blood was obtained by leukapheresis, after which PBMCs were separated by Ficoll-Histopaque density gradient centrifugation and cryopreserved in liquid nitrogen vapor phase. Analytical flow cytometry was used to check the purity and quantity of every magnetically sorted T cell population. Genomic DNA was isolated from every sorted fraction and measured by UV absorbance on a Nanodrop 2000c. A note on this clone: Its cognate antigen has yet to be identified. Base qualities were left out, and no much larger clone turns up one base away.

Taken from the germline V gene, the CDR1 and CDR2 loops are KGHSH and LQKENI. Trimming costs V 0 bases and J 1 base, and their ends lie 16 bases apart. Taken from cysteine to phenylalanine, the CDR3 has 18 residues. Only the CDR3 region is kept as DNA, spanning 54 bases read in frame from base 1. Using the deep immunoSEQ assay, TCR CDR3 regions were amplified from genomic DNA by multiplex PCR. Extracted genomic DNA from each cell subset was spread evenly across all wells of several immunoSEQ 96-well plates, with each plate serving as a replicate. For sorted subsets, each replicate PCR was loaded with around 220 ng genomic DNA, equivalent to approximately 27,000 T cell genomes. Purified libraries were measured with a Qubit 3.0 fluorometer, size-checked on a Bioanalyzer 2100, and measured again with the KAPA Library Quantification kit. Each immunoSEQ 96-well plate was sequenced on its own single-read 150-cycle Illumina NextSeq 550 flow cell. In the source study's methods: Because the immunoSEQ output included only junctional sequences and no quality scores, the filtering could not be the same as the filtering used for full-length reads. Sequences were annotated with PyIR, a Python wrapper for IgBLAST v1.9, and V/J genes and CDR3 were assigned using IMGT germline references. Reads with weak V/J assignments (E-value above 1e-6), missing CDR3, stop codons, out-of-frame junctions, or ambiguous translated residues were removed. V3J clonotypes were defined by identical inferred V gene, J gene, and CDR3 amino acid sequence. Percentage overlap between repertoires was computed as shared unique clonotypes divided by the size of the smaller repertoire. RTK rarefaction, the Chao1 estimator, and Recon v2.1 estimates of unobserved clonotypes were used to assess repertoire richness. Generation probabilities for all TCRbeta clonotypes obtained by the gDNA method from a few donors were computed using OLGA. Sourced from immuneACCESS, this table was stored by TCRdb with only in-frame sequences that have V and J called. A share of the clones is absent; for the studies checked, an unresolved V gene accounts for under half, and the remainder has no known explanation. For V, J and clone size, that table is used; D and trimming come from the DNA. This sample is represented by around 510,000 clones; approximately 95% of them were singletons. Around 0.067% of the sample is held by the ten biggest clonotypes.

This TCR was recovered from a woman in her twenties or thirties in good health. This chain is built from TRBV18 and TRBJ1-3; the D gene is perhaps TRBD1, from 6 matching bases. The specimen sequenced was naive CD4+ T cells sorted from blood. Per the publication, the cell subset or site label means: CD45RA+ positively selected. In nucleotide form, the sequence is TGTGCCAGCTCACCACCGAGGGCAGGGGCCGCTTCTGGAAACACCATATATTTT. It translates to CASSPPRAGAASGNTIYF.